This entry lists 4 T cell receptor beta chains sequenced from one sample in a study of human T cells and chemical hapten exposure (TCRdb year 2021). Explained via the paper, the time point label denotes: patch test 1, 2 weeks after DPC sensitization. The treatment or condition label corresponds to: therapeutic diphenylcyclopropenone sensitization with weekly scalp DPC. The protocol used for the library was RACE. The reads were generated on a NextSeq 500. The raw public reads went through TCRdb reprocessing: fastp at Q25, MiXCR clone calling, in-frame beta chains kept. Every CDR3 protein is listed once, alongside the most common genes and DNA of its rows. The sample contains fewer than 130,000 distinct CDR3 sequences, 9.5% to 12% of them found a single time. Around 3.5% of the sample rests with the top ten. This specimen was whole blood, taken in connection with sensitization to the hapten diphenylcyclopropenone (DPC). The receptors were gathered from a woman in her thirties or forties with alopecia areata. Some clones in this sample may be carry-over from other donors' samples.

This clonotype was observed a few times. The chain couples TRBV5-4 to TRBJ1-1, with 7 bases fitting TRBD1. The CDR3 has 15 residues. V lost 6 bases, J lost 6 bases, and 14 bases stayed unmatched. Germline-derived CDR1 and CDR2 are SGHNT and YYREEE (reference sequence). CDR3 in DNA: TGTGCCAGCACCCTTGGTGACAGGGAATTAGCTGAAGCTTTCTTT. Translated, it gives CASTLGDRELAEAFF.

This clonotype was recorded at least ten times. This chain uses TRBV6-2 or TRBV6-3 with TRBJ2-7; TRBD1 aligns across 10 bases. Germline CDR1 MNHEY, CDR2 SVGEGT. The CDR3 spans 15 residues. J gave up 2 bases and V 7 bases, and 8 bases lay outside the gene matches. Written as DNA, the CDR3 is TGTGCCAGCAACCCCCGAGGACAGGGGGCCTACGAGCAGTACTTC. Its protein product is CASNPRGQGAYEQYF.

The chain employs TRBV13 and TRBJ2-5; tentatively, D is TRBD1 (6 bases). The CDR3 loop spans 13 amino acids. Germline V gene lookup returns CDR1 PRHDT and CDR2 FYEKMQ (reference sequence). Trimming removed 1 base at V and 5 bases at J, with 8 bases between. Here the CDR3 reads CASSLEGGETQYF. The CDR3 DNA follows: TGTGCCAGCAGCTTAGAAGGGGGTGAGACCCAGTACTTC.

Only a few counts were recorded for this clonotype. V is TRBV6-5 and J is TRBJ2-7, with 7 bases matching TRBD1. Trimming cost V 5 bases and J 2 bases; bases outside gene matches: 9. Germline-derived CDR1 and CDR2 are MNHEY and SVGAGI. The CDR3 extends over 15 amino acids. The CDR3 bases are TGTGCCAGCAGTCCACAGGGGTACCCAACCTACGAGCAGTACTTC. Encoded protein: CASSPQGYPTYEQYF.